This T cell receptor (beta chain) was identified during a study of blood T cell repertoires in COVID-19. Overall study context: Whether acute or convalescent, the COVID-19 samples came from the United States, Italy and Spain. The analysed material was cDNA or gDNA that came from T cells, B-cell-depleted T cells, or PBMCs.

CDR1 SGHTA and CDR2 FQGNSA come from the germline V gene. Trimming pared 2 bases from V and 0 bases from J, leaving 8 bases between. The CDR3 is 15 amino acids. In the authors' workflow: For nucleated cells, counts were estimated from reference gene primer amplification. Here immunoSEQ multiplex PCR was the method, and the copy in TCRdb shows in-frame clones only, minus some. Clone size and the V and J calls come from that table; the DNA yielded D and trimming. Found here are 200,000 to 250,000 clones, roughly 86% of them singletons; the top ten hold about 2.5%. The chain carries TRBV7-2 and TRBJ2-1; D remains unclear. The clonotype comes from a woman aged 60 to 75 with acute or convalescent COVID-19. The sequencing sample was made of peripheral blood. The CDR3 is CASSLSSSSYNEQFF. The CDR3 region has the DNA TGTGCCAGCAGCTTATCCTCGAGCTCCTACAATGAGCAGTTCTTC.